This entry is about one TCR beta chain. This sample was included in a study of blood T cell repertoires in COVID-19. On the study more broadly: COVID-19 samples from acute and convalescent phases originated in the United States, Italy and Spain.

Profiling relied on immunoSEQ multiplex PCR, and the TCRdb table lists in-frame clones only, not all of them. This repertoire shows around 250,000 clones, roughly four fifths found once; its top ten account for around 16%. The CDR3 is 12 residues long. CDR1 is MNHEY, CDR2 SVGAGI, per germline. V was pared by 2 bases and J by 5 bases, with 6 bases between. The sequenced sample consisted of PBMCs or T cells enriched from blood (not recorded which). The V gene is TRBV6-5, the J gene TRBJ1-1; a possible D gene is TRBD1 (5 bases). This clonotype was sampled from a man in his forties who had recovered from COVID-19. The CDR3 sequence is CASSYAGTEAFF. The CDR3 DNA is TGTGCCAGCAGTTACGCAGGGACTGAAGCTTTCTTT.